This TCR beta chain is drawn from a study of cytomegalovirus exposure and HLA in healthy donors. Study findings and constraints: It was taken for granted in presence/absence analyses that sequencing depth across donors was roughly uniform. The CMV antigen specificity of a few CMV-associated chains was confirmed through in vitro analysis.

The PCR was carried out with 60 Vbeta primers and 13 Jbeta primers. The method was immunoSEQ multiplex PCR; TCRdb's version includes in-frame clones alone and lacks a portion of them. This sample has approximately 170,000 clones, with approximately 73% found just once. The CDR3 has 16 residues. CDR1 and CDR2 (germline): LNHNV, YYDKDF (reference sequence). V lost 4 bases to trimming and J lost 0 bases, with 10 bases between them. At sampling all donors were nominally healthy, likely with unrecorded immune exposures. This clone was seen just once. Its matching antigen is unknown. The sample consisted of PBMCs. The rearrangement uses TRBV15 and TRBJ2-6; D might be TRBD1 (5 bases). The TCR originated in a man in his fifties or sixties in good health and CMV-seronegative. CDR3 residues: CATSKGAGSGANVLTF. The DNA for the CDR3 is TGTGCCACCAGCAAAGGGGCCGGCTCTGGGGCCAACGTCCTGACTTTC.